This T cell receptor beta chain came from a study of blood T cell repertoires in COVID-19. This clone was recorded a few times. Clones were read by immunoSEQ multiplex PCR, and TCRdb kept only the in-frame ones, dropping some. This sample has 90,000 to 130,000 clones; about two thirds occur once, and the top ten carry roughly 2%. The CDR3 is 15 residues long. Trimming took 6 bases from V and 5 from J; bases not matched to a gene: 10. Germline assignment: CDR1 SGHAT and CDR2 FQDESV (reference sequence). The V gene is TRBV11-1, the J gene TRBJ2-5; 9 positions agree with TRBD2. Specimen: peripheral blood. The clonotype originates from a woman aged 35 to 49 with acute or convalescent COVID-19. For the CDR3, the DNA is TGTGCCAGCAGGTCGGGCGGGGGGGCGGATGAGACCCAGTACTTC. Translating it yields CASRSGGGADETQYF.